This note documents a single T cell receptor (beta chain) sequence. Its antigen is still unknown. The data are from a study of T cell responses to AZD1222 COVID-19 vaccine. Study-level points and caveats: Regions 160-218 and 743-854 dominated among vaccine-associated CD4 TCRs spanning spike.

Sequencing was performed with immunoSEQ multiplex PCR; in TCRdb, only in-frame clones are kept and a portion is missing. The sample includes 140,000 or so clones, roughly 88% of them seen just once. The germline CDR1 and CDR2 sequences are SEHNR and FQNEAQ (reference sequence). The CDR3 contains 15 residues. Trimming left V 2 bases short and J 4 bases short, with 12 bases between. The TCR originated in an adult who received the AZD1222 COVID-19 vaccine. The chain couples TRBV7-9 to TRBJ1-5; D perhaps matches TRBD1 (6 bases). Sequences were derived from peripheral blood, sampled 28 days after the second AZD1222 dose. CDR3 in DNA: TGTGCCAGCAGCTTATCGGGACAAGGTAATCAGCCCCAGCATTTT. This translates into CASSLSGQGNQPQHF.